The 15 T cell receptor beta chains reported below all come from one sample, sequenced in a study of technical replicates of blood from a handful of donors. Measured with immunoSEQ multiplex PCR; TCRdb has only the in-frame clones, and not every one. The sample holds roughly 71,000 clones, 80% to 95% seen once. The sequencing sample was made of T cells isolated from PBMCs. These receptors were obtained from a human donor in good health.

The chain has TRBV7-9 and TRBJ2-1; TRBD1 aligns across 7 bases. Germline V lookup: CDR1 SEHNR, CDR2 FQNEAQ (reference sequence). This CDR3 has 15 amino acids. The V segment lost 5 bases and the J segment 9 bases; nucleotides outside the gene matches: 13. The CDR3 spells CASSPISTGTGEQFF. The DNA of the CDR3 is TGTGCCAGCAGCCCCATCTCGACAGGGACGGGTGAGCAGTTCTTC.

The chain carries TRBV4-2 and TRBJ2-7; D not certain. This CDR3 is 14 amino acids long. Looked up from germline, CDR1 is LGHNA and CDR2 is YNFKEQ. Trimming cost V 1 base and J 0 bases, with 7 bases left between them. The CDR3 protein is CASSQGAVSYEQYF. The CDR3 nucleotides are TGTGCCAGCAGCCAAGGGGCCGTCTCCTACGAGCAGTACTTC.

The chain uses TRBV10-1 and TRBJ2-5; possibly TRBD1 for D (5 bases). The germline CDR1 and CDR2 sequences are WNHNN and SYGVQD (reference sequence). Trimming cost V 3 bases and J 1 base, with 6 bases left between them. This CDR3 region has 13 residues. This chain's CDR3 is CASSDRAQETQYF. The CDR3 DNA reads as TGCGCCAGCAGTGACAGGGCCCAAGAGACCCAGTACTTC.

V usage is TRBV7-2 and J usage is TRBJ1-1; D might be TRBD1 (5 bases). CDR3 length: 13 residues. The germline CDR1 and CDR2 sequences are SGHTA and FQGNSA. Trimming took 5 bases from V and 7 from J, leaving 14 bases between them. The CDR3 DNA is TGTGCCAGCAGCCCGGAGGGGTTAGGTGAAGCTTTCTTT. This sequence encodes CASSPEGLGEAFF.

The chain uses TRBV28 and TRBJ2-7; 9 positions match TRBD2. Germline CDR1 MDHEN, CDR2 SYDVKM. CDR3 length: 16 amino acids. Trimming removed 1 base from V and 6 bases from J; junction bases left unmatched: 10. This chain's CDR3 is CASSLFRPSGDPEQYF. CDR3 bases: TGTGCCAGCAGTTTATTTCGCCCTAGCGGGGACCCCGAGCAGTACTTC.

This clone showed up just a few times. The rearrangement uses TRBV7-9 and TRBJ2-1, with 7 bases that match TRBD2. Germline CDR1 and CDR2: SEHNR and FQNEAQ (reference sequence). Trimming cost V 9 bases and J 8 bases; bases outside gene matches: 13. The CDR3 spans 14 residues. CDR3 region: CASTTSPNQDEQFF. The DNA for the CDR3 is TGTGCCAGTACGACTAGCCCTAATCAGGATGAGCAGTTCTTC.

CDR3 region: CASSPKFSASSYNEQFF. CDR3 nucleotide sequence: TGTGCCAGCTCACCGAAGTTTAGCGCGAGCTCCTACAATGAGCAGTTCTTC. The chain recombines TRBV18 with TRBJ2-1, with D perhaps TRBD2 (5 bases). V was clipped by 3 bases and J by 0 bases, with 15 bases between them. Germline CDR1 and CDR2: KGHSH and LQKENI. CDR3 length: 17 amino acids. Complete variable domain (other parts from reference TRBV18 and TRBJ2-1): NAGVMQNPRHLVRRRGQEARLRCSPMKGHSHVYWYRQLPEEGLKFMVYLQKENIIDESGMPKERFSAEFPKEGPSILRIQQVVRGDSAAYFCASSPKFSASSYNEQFFGPGTRLTVL.

The gene calls are TRBV6-5 and TRBJ2-5; possible D gene TRBD1, 5 bases. There are 15 residues in the CDR3. Trimming took 0 bases from V and 0 from J, leaving 8 bases between them. Germline CDR1 reads MNHEY; CDR2 reads SVGAGI. The CDR3 DNA reads TGTGCCAGCAGTTACTCGATAGGGGACCAAGAGACCCAGTACTTC. The encoded protein is CASSYSIGDQETQYF.

CDR3 amino acids: CASSFTSGSSYEQYF. Written as DNA, the CDR3 is TGTGCCAGCAGCTTTACTAGCGGGAGTTCCTACGAGCAGTACTTC. V gene TRBV7-2 combines with J gene TRBJ2-7; 11 nucleotides agree with TRBD2. The CDR3 contains 15 residues. Germline lookup yields CDR1 SGHTA and CDR2 FQGNSA. V was pared by 3 bases and J by 1 base, with 2 bases of the junction left unmatched.

This chain links TRBV6-4 with TRBJ2-1; possible D gene TRBD1, 6 bases. From germline, CDR1 is MRHNA and CDR2 SNTAGT. CDR3 length equals 13 residues. Trimming removed 6 bases at V and 5 bases at J, with 11 bases between. The CDR3 here is CASSRQENNEQFF. The CDR3 DNA is TGTGCCAGCAGCCGACAGGAAAACAATGAGCAGTTCTTC.

The chain combines TRBV5-1 with TRBJ2-1; 7 nucleotides match TRBD1. Germline values: CDR1 SGHRS, CDR2 YFSETQ. This CDR3 is built from 16 residues. V was pared by 0 bases and J by 4 bases, with 7 bases of the junction left unmatched. CDR3 sequence: CASSLEPGQFYNEQFF. The DNA for the CDR3 is TGCGCCAGCAGCTTGGAACCGGGACAGTTTTACAATGAGCAGTTCTTC.

Remarks on this clone: The junction and the germline gene differ at one end; a read error may be behind it. The V call is TRBV19, the J call TRBJ2-4; 8 bases align to TRBD2. The germline gives CDR1 LNHDA, CDR2 SQIVND (reference sequence). The CDR3 has 14 amino acids. The CDR3 protein is CASSVRGARNIQYF. The CDR3 region has the DNA TGTGCCAGTAGTGTGCGGGGGGCCAGAAACATTCAGTACTTC.

The chain uses TRBV6-5 and TRBJ1-1; TRBD1 matches 10 bases. Trimming removed 2 bases from V and 4 bases from J; junction bases left unmatched: 1. The germline V gene encodes CDR1 MNHEY and CDR2 SVGAGI. The CDR3 extends over 14 amino acids. The CDR3 DNA follows: TGTGCCAGCAGTTACGGACAGGGGGGCACTGAAGCTTTCTTT. It codes for CASSYGQGGTEAFF.

This sequence joins TRBV4-1 and TRBJ2-7; possibly TRBD1 for D (6 bases). From germline, CDR1 is MGHRA and CDR2 YSYEKL. The CDR3 spans 15 residues. Trimming removed 0 bases at V and 7 bases at J, with 16 bases between. As DNA, the CDR3 is TGCGCCAGCAGCCAAGAACCTCTCGGACAGCAGGAGCAGTACTTC. Its translation is CASSQEPLGQQEQYF.

The chain joins TRBV18 to TRBJ1-5; 7 bases agree with TRBD1. Losses at the gene ends were 6 bases for V and 2 bases for J; bases not matched to a gene: 7. This CDR3 has 15 amino acids. Germline V gene sequence: CDR1 KGHSH, CDR2 LQKENI. The CDR3 coding sequence is TGTGCCAGCTCCCAGACAGGGACTGGCAATCAGCCCCAGCATTTT. It codes for CASSQTGTGNQPQHF. Looking up the rest from reference TRBV18 and TRBJ1-5 gives the full variable domain: NAGVMQNPRHLVRRRGQEARLRCSPMKGHSHVYWYRQLPEEGLKFMVYLQKENIIDESGMPKERFSAEFPKEGPSILRIQQVVRGDSAAYFCASSQTGTGNQPQHFGDGTRLSIL.